The following is a T cell receptor (beta chain) sequence with its context. The data were produced by immunoSEQ multiplex PCR, yet TCRdb's version contains in-frame clones alone and is incomplete. The sample shows fewer than 150,000 clones, 70% to 90% of them seen only once. This sample was taken from a study of blood T cell repertoires in COVID-19. For the study at large: Samples came from the United States, Italy and Spain, spanning acute and convalescent COVID-19. The analysed material was cDNA or gDNA that came from T cells, B-cell-depleted T cells, or PBMCs.

This receptor was obtained from a woman aged 45-65 years who had recovered from COVID-19. Material for sequencing was peripheral blood.

The CDR3 coding sequence is TGTGCCAGCAGCGGATGGGGCAAGGCTAATGAAAAACTGTTTTTT. This translates into CASSGWGKANEKLFF. V and J are TRBV5-6 and TRBJ1-4, with a possible D match to TRBD1 (5 bases). The V end lost 4 bases, the J end lost 3 bases, and 13 bases lay between the germline ends. The germline gives CDR1 SGHDT, CDR2 YYEEEE. There are 15 residues in the CDR3.